The next 2 T cell receptor beta chains were all read from a single sample in a study of beta chain features in type 1 diabetes. These receptors' antigens are unknown. Every isolated RNA sample was fully reverse transcribed, so sequencing captured expressed TCRB transcripts. Sequencing used immunoSEQ multiplex PCR; TCRdb keeps in-frame clones, though not all of them. The table lists 630,000 or so clones, more than 12% of them singletons. Broader study findings: Moderate yet significant TCRB CDR3 shortening was seen in Type 1 diabetes patients in all four CD4+ subsets.

Specimen: naive CD4+ T cells from blood. Receptors originate from a young man with type 1 diabetes.

This clone was detected a few times. The junction departs from germline at one end; a sequencing error may be responsible. The V call is TRBV30, the J call TRBJ2-5; TRBD2 matches 12 bases. This CDR3 has 13 residues. Germline values: CDR1 GTSNPN, CDR2 SVGIG (reference sequence). The CDR3 DNA is TGTGCCTGGAGTGCGTCCCTAGCGGGAGGGCCGAACTTC. The encoded protein is CAWSASLAGGPNF.

In DNA, the CDR3 is TGCGCCAGCAGCCAAGGGACTACCTCCTACGAGCAGTACTTC. Its protein product is CASSQGTTSYEQYF. The chain combines TRBV4-1 with TRBJ2-7; TRBD2 might be the D (6 bases). V gave up 1 base and J gave up 0 bases, with 7 bases separating them. This CDR3 contains 14 residues. Germline loops: CDR1 MGHRA, CDR2 YSYEKL.